The 28 T cell receptor beta chains below were found in one sample sequenced in a study of T cell responses to AZD1222 COVID-19 vaccine. Measured with immunoSEQ multiplex PCR; TCRdb has only the in-frame clones, and not every one. The data show about 99,000 clones, 87% seen once. Sequencing was performed on peripheral blood, taken on day 0 of AZD1222 vaccination. The receptors were gathered from an adult in good health.

The chain combines TRBV2 with TRBJ2-1; D not certain. The CDR3 is 13 residues long. Germline CDR1 SNHLY, CDR2 FYNNEI. V dropped 7 bases and J dropped 8 bases, with 15 bases sitting between them. DNA of the CDR3: TGTGCCAGCACCCCTGGGATAGCACATGAGCAGTTCTTC. Translating gives CASTPGIAHEQFF.

There are a few counts of this clone. The chain recombines TRBV7-2 with TRBJ1-2; D possibly corresponds to TRBD1 (5 bases). CDR3 length: 14 residues. V was trimmed by 0 bases and J by 2 bases, leaving 7 bases between them. Germline V gene sequence: CDR1 SGHTA, CDR2 FQGNSA. CDR3 in DNA: TGTGCCAGCAGCTTAGCTCAGGGAAACTATGGCTACACCTTC. Its protein product is CASSLAQGNYGYTF.

This clone was counted only a few times. V usage is TRBV3-1 (or the pseudogene TRBV3-2) and J usage is TRBJ1-2; D unclear. The CDR3 covers 14 residues. Germline values: CDR1 LGHDT, CDR2 YNNKEL (reference sequence). V was shortened by 5 bases and J by 0 bases, with 10 bases between the two germline ends. This CDR3 is CASSSSMANYGYTF. CDR3 nucleotides: TGTGCCAGCAGCAGCAGCATGGCTAACTATGGCTACACCTTC.

This clone was observed a few times. The chain combines TRBV6-5 with TRBJ1-2, with D uncertain. Germline assignment: CDR1 MNHEY and CDR2 SVGAGI. V was pared by 0 bases and J by 2 bases, with 10 bases between. The CDR3 loop spans 15 amino acids. For the CDR3, the DNA is TGTGCCAGCAGTTACTCGCCACAGAAAAACTATGGCTACACCTTC. It specifies CASSYSPQKNYGYTF.

V usage is TRBV12-5 and J usage is TRBJ1-3; possibly TRBD1 for D (6 bases). Germline V gene sequence: CDR1 LGHNT, CDR2 FRNRAP. Trimming took off 3 bases at V and 0 bases at J, with 18 bases between the two ends. The CDR3 runs to 18 residues. CDR3 region: CASGFHPLRGTSGNTIYF. For the CDR3, the DNA is TGTGCTAGTGGTTTTCACCCACTAAGGGGGACCTCTGGAAACACCATATATTTT.

V and J are TRBV7-2 and TRBJ2-1; 11 bases line up with TRBD2. Germline CDR1 SGHTA, CDR2 FQGNSA. The CDR3 is 16 amino acids. After removal of 2 bases from V and 8 bases from J, the junction contained 8 bases not matched to a gene. DNA of the CDR3: TGTGCCAGCAGCTTACTCGGTAGCGGGGGGGCCGATGAGCAGTTCTTC. Protein: CASSLLGSGGADEQFF.

The chain uses TRBV7-2 and TRBJ2-1, with D unresolved. The CDR3 totals 15 residues. Trimming pared 2 bases from V and 0 bases from J, leaving 8 bases between. Germline V gene sequence: CDR1 SGHTA, CDR2 FQGNSA. The CDR3 reads CASSLNRASYNEQFF. In DNA form, the CDR3 reads TGTGCCAGCAGCTTAAATAGGGCCTCCTACAATGAGCAGTTCTTC. Full variable domain (remainder filled in from reference TRBV7-2 and TRBJ2-1): GAGVSQSPSNKVTEKGKDVELRCDPISGHTALYWYRQSLGQGLEFLIYFQGNSAPDKSGLPSDRFSAERTGGSVSTLTIQRTQQEDSAVYLCASSLNRASYNEQFFGPGTRLTVL.

This chain links TRBV27 with TRBJ1-2; D not certain. This CDR3 contains 15 residues. V was trimmed by 6 bases and J by 6 bases, leaving 20 bases between them. Germline V gene sequence: CDR1 MNHEY, CDR2 SMNVEV (reference sequence). CDR3 sequence (DNA): TGTGCCAGCAGACCGCTGATTGGTTCGGTTCATGGCTACACCTTC. Its protein product is CASRPLIGSVHGYTF.

CDR3 DNA: TGTGCCAGCGGGGTTTTGCCCTACAATGAGCAGTTCTTC. Its protein product is CASGVLPYNEQFF. The chain uses TRBV9 and TRBJ2-1; D not resolved. The germline V and J ends were trimmed by 7 bases and 2 bases, with 10 bases remaining between them. Per the germline V gene, CDR1 is SGDLS and CDR2 is YYNGEE. The CDR3 has 13 amino acids. Based on the CDR3 plus reference TRBV9 and TRBJ2-1, the full variable domain is DSGVTQTPKHLITATGQRVTLRCSPRSGDLSVYWYQQSLDQGLQFLIQYYNGEERAKGNILERFSAQQFPDLHSELNLSSLELGDSALYFCASGVLPYNEQFFGPGTRLTVL.

This chain uses TRBV27 with TRBJ2-1; no reliable D call. The germline V gene encodes CDR1 MNHEY and CDR2 SMNVEV (reference sequence). This CDR3 is 13 amino acids long. The V end was cut by 5 bases, the J end by 4 bases, with 9 bases between. DNA of the CDR3: TGTGCCAGCAGTCGCGTTGGATACAATGAGCAGTTCTTC. It yields the protein CASSRVGYNEQFF.

The J gene is TRBJ2-2, the V gene TRBV5-1; the match to TRBD2 covers 8 bases. J was trimmed by 4 bases and V by 1 base; bases with no gene match: 9. The CDR3 is made up of 17 amino acids. The germline V gene encodes CDR1 SGHRS and CDR2 YFSETQ. The CDR3 protein is CASSLSSLRGGTGELFF. As DNA, the CDR3 is TGCGCCAGCAGCTTGAGTTCTCTCCGGGGGGGCACCGGGGAGCTGTTTTTT.

This sequence joins TRBV3-1 (or the pseudogene TRBV3-2) and TRBJ2-5; the D gene is possibly TRBD2 (6 bases). There are 14 residues in the CDR3. The V end lost 1 base, the J end lost 5 bases, and 11 bases lay between the germline ends. Per germline, CDR1 LGHDT and CDR2 YNNKEL (reference sequence). The CDR3 here is CASSQAGGSETQYF. CDR3 sequence (DNA): TGTGCCAGCAGCCAAGCCGGGGGTAGCGAGACCCAGTACTTC.

This rearrangement joins TRBV19 to TRBJ1-2; D call uncertain. CDR3 length: 14 amino acids. V was shortened by 2 bases and J by 7 bases, with 14 bases between the two germline ends. CDR1 and CDR2 from the germline V gene are LNHDA and SQIVND (reference sequence). The CDR3 protein is CASSIREGRSGYTF. CDR3 DNA: TGTGCCAGTAGTATACGGGAGGGAAGGAGTGGCTACACCTTC.

The chain has TRBV11-3 and TRBJ2-1, with TRBD2 matching 7 bases. Germline V gene sequence: CDR1 SGHNT, CDR2 YENEEA. Losses at the gene ends were 1 base for V and 4 bases for J; bases not matched to a gene: 4. The CDR3 runs 15 residues. CDR3 bases: TGTGCCAGCAGCTTAGGTGGGAGGGAGTACAATGAGCAGTTCTTC. Residues: CASSLGGREYNEQFF.

This rearrangement joins TRBV7-9 to TRBJ1-2; 7 bases agree with TRBD1. The CDR3 extends over 14 amino acids. The trim removed 2 bases at V and 5 bases at J, leaving 5 bases unmatched. Germline assignment: CDR1 SEHNR and CDR2 FQNEAQ (reference sequence). In DNA form, the CDR3 reads TGTGCCAGCAGCTTACACGAGACAGGGTATGGCTACACCTTC. This sequence encodes CASSLHETGYGYTF.

The J gene is TRBJ1-6, the V gene TRBV3-1 (or the pseudogene TRBV3-2); D is undetermined. The V end lost 6 bases, the J end lost 3 bases, and 9 bases lay between the germline ends. This CDR3 comprises 14 residues. The germline V gene has CDR1 LGHDT and CDR2 YNNKEL (reference sequence). The CDR3 is CASRNTGYNSPLHF. DNA of the CDR3: TGTGCCAGCAGGAACACGGGCTATAATTCACCCCTCCACTTT.

The chain couples TRBV30 to TRBJ1-2; no definite D call. The CDR3 is 12 amino acids. Germline loops: CDR1 GTSNPN, CDR2 SVGIG (reference sequence). CDR3 in DNA: TGTGCACTTTCTATCGCTAACTATGGCTACACCTTC. Its protein product is CALSIANYGYTF.

Only one count was recorded for this clone. The chain employs TRBV7-2 and TRBJ1-1; D is unclear. Germline-derived CDR1 and CDR2 are SGHTA and FQGNSA. This CDR3 has 11 residues. Trimming left V 7 bases short and J 2 bases short, with 5 bases between. The CDR3 is CASTKNTEAFF. CDR3 coding DNA: TGTGCCAGCACCAAAAACACTGAAGCTTTCTTT.

The genes are TRBV11-3 and TRBJ1-6; 8 bases align to TRBD1. Looked up from germline, CDR1 is SGHNT and CDR2 is YENEEA. The CDR3 runs to 15 residues. V lost 0 bases and J lost 10; bases outside the gene matches: 5. The CDR3: CASSLERQGHSPLHF. CDR3 nucleotide sequence: TGTGCCAGCAGCTTAGAAAGACAGGGGCACTCACCCCTCCACTTT.

The rearrangement links TRBV7-8 to TRBJ1-4; 8 bases are shared with TRBD1. Germline values: CDR1 SGHVS, CDR2 FQNEAQ. V shed 5 bases and J 7 bases; nucleotides not matched to a gene: 9. This CDR3 region has 15 residues. DNA of the CDR3: TGTGCCAGCAGCCTAACAGGGGGTCAAGGTGAAAAACTGTTTTTT. It codes for CASSLTGGQGEKLFF.

This clone has only one observation. The chain couples TRBV12-5 to TRBJ1-1; D unresolved. The CDR3 covers 14 residues. Deletions cut 5 bases from V and 4 bases from J, with 14 bases between. Germline CDR1 is LGHNT and CDR2 is FRNRAP. The CDR3 coding sequence is TGTGCTAGTGGTCCTCCCGTCCCAGGCACTGAAGCTTTCTTT. Translating gives CASGPPVPGTEAFF. Variable domain in full (rest from reference TRBV12-5 and TRBJ1-1): DARVTQTPRHKVTEMGQEVTMRCQPILGHNTVFWYRQTMMQGLELLAYFRNRAPLDDSGMPKDRFSAEMPDATLATLKIQPSEPRDSAVYFCASGPPVPGTEAFFGQGTRLTVV.

A few counts support this clone. V usage is TRBV6-1 and J usage is TRBJ1-1, with a possible D match to TRBD1 (5 bases). From germline, CDR1 is MNHNS and CDR2 SASEGT. This CDR3 contains 13 residues. V lost 3 bases, J lost 3 bases, and 8 bases lay in between. In DNA, the CDR3 is TGTGCCAGCAGTGACGACAGTCACACTGAAGCTTTCTTT. Its translation is CASSDDSHTEAFF.

This sequence joins TRBV2 and TRBJ2-3, with 8 nucleotides matching TRBD2. The CDR3 runs to 14 residues. Trimming removed 6 bases from V and 6 bases from J; junction bases left unmatched: 8. CDR1 and CDR2 (germline): SNHLY, FYNNEI. Here the CDR3 reads CASRAGTSTDTQYF. The CDR3 DNA follows: TGTGCCAGCAGGGCAGGGACTAGTACCGATACGCAGTATTTT.

The chain is built from TRBV6-2 or TRBV6-3 and TRBJ2-1, with 8 bases lining up with TRBD2. CDR3 size: 18 residues. Germline values: CDR1 MNHEY, CDR2 SVGEGT. J was trimmed by 6 bases and V by 0 bases; bases with no gene match: 13. Written as DNA, the CDR3 is TGTGCCAGCAGTTACTCGATGGTAATCGGGAGGGCCGTCAATGAGCAGTTCTTC. It codes for CASSYSMVIGRAVNEQFF.

The V call is TRBV2, the J call TRBJ2-1; 7 bases are a match to TRBD2. The CDR3 runs 16 residues. Per the germline V gene, CDR1 is SNHLY and CDR2 is FYNNEI. Unmatched junction bases numbered 16, after V lost 8 bases and J lost 6 bases. CDR3 sequence reads: CASAWPETSQGNEQFF. CDR3 nucleotide sequence: TGTGCCAGCGCTTGGCCGGAGACTAGCCAGGGCAATGAGCAGTTCTTC.

This clone has just one count. The gene calls are TRBV9 and TRBJ2-1, with 11 positions matching TRBD2. This CDR3 is 15 amino acids long. J was trimmed by 4 bases and V by 4 bases; bases with no gene match: 4. Germline CDR1 and CDR2: SGDLS and YYNGEE. The CDR3 region is CASSLGTSGYNEQFF. The CDR3, as DNA: TGTGCCAGCAGCCTCGGGACTAGCGGTTACAATGAGCAGTTCTTC.

The chain joins TRBV6-2 or TRBV6-3 to TRBJ2-1; 7 positions match TRBD2. CDR1 and CDR2 from the germline V gene are MNHEY and SVGEGT. The CDR3 has 16 residues. The J segment lost 5 bases and the V segment lost 3 bases, leaving 10 bases of the junction unmatched. CDR3 sequence: CASSYLSGSPNNEQFF. CDR3 DNA: TGTGCCAGCAGTTATCTTAGCGGGTCGCCTAACAATGAGCAGTTCTTC.

The chain joins TRBV11-2 to TRBJ2-1; D is perhaps TRBD2 (6 bases). V was clipped by 7 bases and J by 9 bases, with 31 bases between them. Germline CDR1 is SGHAT and CDR2 is FQNNGV. The CDR3 length is 18 residues. The CDR3 region has the DNA TGTGCCAGCAAATTTTGGGGTTCGGTGGAGGGCCTTTTTGGTGAGCAGTTCTTC. This codes for CASKFWGSVEGLFGEQFF.